This entry lists 10 T cell receptor beta chains sequenced from one sample in a study of human T cells and chemical hapten exposure. TCRdb reprocessed the RACE reads via MiXCR and lists one record per CDR3 protein. Of about 260,000 distinct CDR3 sequences listed, roughly 8.9% are singletons. As for time point: pre-sensitization, week 0. The treatment here: therapeutic diphenylcyclopropenone sensitization with weekly scalp DPC. Sequenced here: whole blood, sampled in connection with sensitization to the hapten diphenylcyclopropenone (DPC). The receptors here all came from a woman between 35 and 50 years old with alopecia areata. Some clones in this sample may be carry-over from other donors' samples.

This clonotype was recorded at least ten times. This sequence joins TRBV4-1 and TRBJ2-3; the match to TRBD2 covers 14 bases. This CDR3 is built from 17 residues. The trim removed 1 base at V and 4 bases at J, leaving 4 bases unmatched. Germline-derived CDR1 and CDR2 are MGHRA and YSYEKL. The CDR3 reads CASSQGMGLAGADTQYF. CDR3 nucleotide sequence: TGCGCCAGCAGCCAAGGGATGGGACTAGCGGGAGCAGATACGCAGTATTTT.

The sample holds many counts of this clonotype. This chain links TRBV5-4 with TRBJ2-1; D may be TRBD1 (6 bases). CDR3 size: 15 residues. The germline V gene encodes CDR1 SGHNT and CDR2 YYREEE (reference sequence). Trimming left V 4 bases short and J 2 bases short, with 13 bases between. This chain's CDR3 is CASSPTGFPYNEQFF. The CDR3 DNA follows: TGTGCCAGCAGCCCTACAGGGTTCCCCTACAATGAGCAGTTCTTC. Combining the CDR3 with reference TRBV5-4 and TRBJ2-1 gives the whole variable domain ETGVTQSPTHLIKTRGQQVTLRCSSQSGHNTVSWYQQALGQGPQFIFQYYREEENGRGNFPPRFSGLQFPNYSSELNVNALELDDSALYLCASSPTGFPYNEQFFGPGTRLTVL.

V gene TRBV20-1 combines with J gene TRBJ2-7; D might be TRBD1 (6 bases). This CDR3 has 15 amino acids. Looked up from germline, CDR1 is DFQATT and CDR2 is SNEGSKA (reference sequence). Between the trimmed V and J ends, which lost 1 base and 0 bases, there was a span of 13 bases. CDR3 sequence reads: CSARGQATSSYEQYF. Written as DNA, the CDR3 is TGCAGTGCTAGAGGACAGGCAACGAGCTCCTACGAGCAGTACTTC.

This chain uses TRBV12-3 or TRBV12-4 with TRBJ1-1, with 9 bases fitting TRBD1. The CDR3 extends over 13 amino acids. V was clipped by 3 bases and J by 7 bases; unmatched bases: 3. The CDR3 spells CASSLGDRDEAFF. CDR3 nucleotide sequence: TGTGCCAGCAGTTTGGGGGACAGGGATGAAGCTTTCTTT.

As to this clonotype: The conserved phenylalanine or tryptophan is not found at the CDR3 terminus, so this likely reflects a read error. The DNA is left out, because the CDR3 cannot be placed on it with certainty; the CDR3 is given as TCRdb lists it. This chain uses TRBV6-6 with TRBJ1-2; the listed D gene, TRBD1, was not tested against the DNA. Germline CDR1 is MNHNY and CDR2 is SVGAGI (reference sequence). The CDR3 is made up of 12 amino acids, end residues included. Here the CDR3 reads CASSYSEGLARY.

There are a few counts of this clonotype. This chain joins TRBV12-3 or TRBV12-4 and TRBJ2-7; D is possibly TRBD2 (5 bases). The CDR3 runs 13 residues. Deletions cut 3 bases from V and 7 bases from J, with 13 bases between. CDR3 loop: CASSFAQQREQYF. The DNA of the CDR3 is TGTGCCAGCAGTTTCGCCCAACAGCGGGAGCAGTACTTC.

This clonotype has only a few counts. The V call is TRBV20-1, the J call TRBJ2-3, with D maybe TRBD2 (7 bases). The V end lost 1 base, the J end lost 8 bases, and 16 bases lay between the germline ends. Germline lookup yields CDR1 DFQATT and CDR2 SNEGSKA (reference sequence). The CDR3 sequence is 14 residues long. The DNA of the CDR3 is TGCAGTGCTAGAGTAGGGGGAGGGCCTGGTACGCAGTATTTT. Amino acids: CSARVGGGPGTQYF.

This chain joins TRBV5-5 and TRBJ2-3, with D hard to call. V dropped 4 bases and J dropped 1 base, with 13 bases sitting between them. Germline-derived CDR1 and CDR2 are SGHKS and YYEKEE (reference sequence). The CDR3 extends over 15 amino acids. CDR3 sequence (DNA): TGTGCCAGCAGCCCTCAGCCCAGCGGCACAGATACGCAGTATTTT. Its translation is CASSPQPSGTDTQYF.

This clonotype was found a few times. J is TRBJ2-7 and V is TRBV10-3, with TRBD1 matching over 8 bases. This CDR3 is 13 amino acids long. Trimming removed 6 bases from V and 3 bases from J; junction bases left unmatched: 4. In germline, CDR1 is ENHRY, CDR2 SYGVKD. The CDR3 loop reads CAIRAGGSYEQYF. CDR3 DNA sequence: TGTGCCATCAGGGCAGGGGGCAGCTACGAGCAGTACTTC.

This clonotype showed up just a few times. The rearrangement uses TRBV4-2 and TRBJ2-7; 12 bases match TRBD2. J was trimmed by 1 base and V by 2 bases; bases with no gene match: 3. Germline V gives CDR1 LGHNA, CDR2 YNFKEQ. There are 16 residues in the CDR3. The CDR3 region has the DNA TGTGCCAGCAGCCAACCAGGACTAGCGGGGTCCTACGAGCAGTACTTC. Its protein product is CASSQPGLAGSYEQYF.